Below are 28 T cell receptor beta chains sequenced from a single sample in a study of T cell changes during pregnancy in multiple sclerosis. Libraries were prepared by immunoSEQ multiplex PCR; TCRdb keeps only in-frame clonotypes and omits some of them. The sample contains around 50,000 clones, 85% to 95% of which appear only once. The starting material was CD8+ T cells from peripheral blood mononuclear cells, obtained in the first trimester of pregnancy. The receptors here all came from a female donor with multiple sclerosis, enrolled in a pregnancy study.

This clone was found once. The V gene is TRBV6-6, the J gene TRBJ1-4; D unresolved. CDR1 MNHNY and CDR2 SVGAGI come from the germline V gene (reference sequence). The CDR3 loop spans 16 amino acids. V lost 0 bases to trimming and J lost 3 bases, with 11 bases between them. The CDR3 spells CASSYSTRAANEKLFF. In nucleotides, the CDR3 is TGTGCCAGCAGTTACTCTACGAGGGCAGCTAATGAAAAACTGTTTTTT.

The chain employs TRBV7-9 and TRBJ2-4; TRBD1 matches at 10 bases. Trimming cost V 5 bases and J 1 base; bases outside gene matches: 5. This CDR3 spans 16 amino acids. From germline, CDR1 is SEHNR and CDR2 FQNEAQ (reference sequence). DNA for the CDR3: TGTGCCAGCAGCCCGACAGGGGGCGAGGCCAAAAACATTCAGTACTTC. Its translation is CASSPTGGEAKNIQYF.

Here the CDR3 DNA reads TGTGCCAGCAGCCTTAGACTAGCCCTGCTTCAAGAGACCCAGTACTTC. Translated, it gives CASSLRLALLQETQYF. This chain links TRBV5-4 with TRBJ2-5; TRBD2 matches at 7 bases. The CDR3 has 16 residues. Germline CDR1 is SGHNT and CDR2 is YYREEE (reference sequence). The J segment lost 2 bases and the V segment lost 4 bases, leaving 11 bases of the junction unmatched.

The gene calls are TRBV5-4 and TRBJ1-2; possibly TRBD1 for D (5 bases). Trimming shortened V by 4 bases and J by 5 bases, and 12 bases separated the two germline ends. This CDR3 is 13 amino acids long. CDR1 SGHNT and CDR2 YYREEE come from the germline V gene (reference sequence). DNA for the CDR3: TGTGCCAGCAGCGAATTCGGGGGTTATGGCTACACCTTC. It yields the protein CASSEFGGYGYTF. Together with reference TRBV5-4 and TRBJ1-2, the CDR3 gives the full variable domain: ETGVTQSPTHLIKTRGQQVTLRCSSQSGHNTVSWYQQALGQGPQFIFQYYREEENGRGNFPPRFSGLQFPNYSSELNVNALELDDSALYLCASSEFGGYGYTFGSGTRLTVV.

The chain recombines TRBV27 with TRBJ2-7, with 8 nucleotides matching TRBD2. Germline V gene data show CDR1 as MNHEY and CDR2 as SMNVEV (reference sequence). With V trimmed by 4 bases and J by 2 bases, 7 bases remained unmatched. The CDR3 consists of 15 residues. Here the CDR3 reads CASSYHSGTAYEQYF. CDR3 coding DNA: TGTGCCAGCAGTTACCATAGCGGGACGGCCTACGAGCAGTACTTC.

The rearrangement links TRBV6-5 to TRBJ2-3; the match to TRBD2 covers 8 bases. The V segment lost 7 bases and the J segment 4 bases; nucleotides outside the gene matches: 7. Germline CDR1 is MNHEY and CDR2 is SVGAGI. The CDR3 contains 14 residues. The CDR3 here is CASNNGGAPDTQYF. The CDR3 DNA sequence: TGTGCCAGCAACAACGGGGGGGCCCCAGATACGCAGTATTTT.

This chain connects TRBV5-5 to TRBJ2-1; a weak D match, TRBD2 (5 bases). Germline V gives CDR1 SGHKS, CDR2 YYEKEE (reference sequence). The CDR3 is 17 amino acids. Trimming left V 4 bases short and J 4 bases short, with 21 bases between. Written as DNA, the CDR3 is TGTGCCAGCAGCCCTCAAGGTCCAACGAGCGGTTACAATGAGCAGTTCTTC. Translating it yields CASSPQGPTSGYNEQFF.

The rearrangement uses TRBV5-5 and TRBJ1-4; 10 bases agree with TRBD1. After removal of 3 bases from V and 0 bases from J, the junction contained 14 bases not matched to a gene. The CDR3 is 20 amino acids. In germline, CDR1 is SGHKS, CDR2 YYEKEE (reference sequence). The CDR3 DNA is TGTGCCAGCAGCTCCCCTAGGACAGGGGGGAGCACCTCAACTAATGAAAAACTGTTTTTT. Protein sequence: CASSSPRTGGSTSTNEKLFF.

The rearrangement uses TRBV7-2 and TRBJ2-3; TRBD2 might be the D (6 bases). The CDR3 has 16 amino acids. V gave up 5 bases and J gave up 6 bases, with 21 bases separating them. Germline V gives CDR1 SGHTA, CDR2 FQGNSA. In DNA form, the CDR3 reads TGTGCCAGCAGCCCGAGCCTATGGGGCCGGGGGGATACGCAGTATTTT. Protein sequence: CASSPSLWGRGDTQYF.

V usage is TRBV6-6 and J usage is TRBJ1-2; tentative D call: TRBD1 (6 bases). The V end was cut by 6 bases, the J end by 1 base, with 12 bases between. The CDR3 spans 14 residues. The germline V gene has CDR1 MNHNY and CDR2 SVGAGI (reference sequence). The CDR3 sequence: CASSTGQYNYGYTF. The DNA of the CDR3 is TGTGCCAGCAGCACGGGACAATATAACTATGGCTACACCTTC.

The chain has TRBV2 and TRBJ2-7; no reliable D call. CDR1 SNHLY and CDR2 FYNNEI come from the germline V gene. V lost 4 bases, J lost 2 bases, and 12 bases lay in between. CDR3 length: 14 amino acids. CDR3 in DNA: TGTGCCAGCAGTGTTCCGAGGAGACCCTACGAGCAGTACTTC. Protein sequence: CASSVPRRPYEQYF. Combining the CDR3 with reference TRBV2 and TRBJ2-7 gives the whole variable domain EPEVTQTPSHQVTQMGQEVILRCVPISNHLYFYWYRQILGQKVEFLVSFYNNEISEKSEIFDDQFSVERPDGSNFTLKIRSTKLEDSAMYFCASSVPRRPYEQYFGPGTRLTVT.

This sequence joins TRBV7-6 and TRBJ1-1; D uncertain. Germline V lookup: CDR1 SGHVS, CDR2 FNYEAQ. CDR3 length equals 14 residues. Trimming took off 1 base at V and 3 bases at J, with 9 bases between the two ends. The chain's CDR3 is CASSLGPYDTEAFF. As DNA, the CDR3 is TGTGCCAGCAGCTTAGGGCCGTATGACACTGAAGCTTTCTTT.

J is TRBJ2-7 and V is TRBV7-2; TRBD2 matches at 8 bases. The V gene's germline CDR1 is SGHTA and CDR2 FQGNSA. The CDR3 sequence is 16 residues long. Losses at the gene ends were 7 bases for V and 2 bases for J; bases not matched to a gene: 13. CDR3 region: CASTSSLGAGAYEQYF. The CDR3 DNA sequence: TGTGCCAGCACCTCCAGCTTAGGAGCGGGGGCCTACGAGCAGTACTTC.

This clone was counted a single time. This chain links TRBV28 with TRBJ1-1; D possibly corresponds to TRBD1 (6 bases). The germline V gene encodes CDR1 MDHEN and CDR2 SYDVKM. CDR3 length: 19 amino acids. V lost 4 bases and J lost 1, with 25 bases in between. CDR3 sequence reads: CASSYRTADLWIRNTEAFF. The CDR3 DNA follows: TGTGCCAGCAGTTATAGGACAGCCGACTTATGGATCCGGAACACTGAAGCTTTCTTT.

The chain links TRBV29-1 to TRBJ2-7; a possible D gene is TRBD1 (6 bases). The CDR3 sequence is 13 residues long. From germline, CDR1 is SQVTM and CDR2 ANQGSEA. V lost 2 bases and J 4 bases, leaving 12 bases between the germline ends. This CDR3 is CSVELGAKYEQYF. The CDR3, as DNA: TGCAGCGTTGAATTGGGGGCAAAATACGAGCAGTACTTC.

CDR3 protein: CASKMDRGTGTGELFF. The CDR3 DNA sequence: TGTGCCAGCAAAATGGACAGGGGGACGGGCACCGGGGAGCTGTTTTTT. V usage is TRBV25-1 and J usage is TRBJ2-2; 10 nucleotides agree with TRBD1. Germline assignment: CDR1 MGHDK and CDR2 SYGVNS. This CDR3 comprises 16 residues. The trim removed 7 bases at V and 4 bases at J, leaving 9 bases unmatched.

This clone was seen only once. V is TRBV27 and J is TRBJ1-1, with D unclear. CDR3 length: 12 amino acids. CDR1 MNHEY and CDR2 SMNVEV come from the germline V gene (reference sequence). V lost 8 bases and J 7 bases, leaving 14 bases between the germline ends. This CDR3 is CASGLSTFEAFF. The CDR3 region has the DNA TGTGCCAGCGGGCTTTCTACTTTTGAAGCTTTCTTT.

The DNA for the CDR3 is TGTGCCAGCAGCCCGTGGCCAGGGAACACTGAAGCTTTCTTT. It specifies CASSPWPGNTEAFF. This sequence joins TRBV9 and TRBJ1-1, with unresolved D. Germline CDR1 and CDR2: SGDLS and YYNGEE. This CDR3 comprises 14 residues. Trimming left V 4 bases short and J 1 base short, with 11 bases between.

This chain joins TRBV21-1 and TRBJ2-7; the D call in the table, TRBD2, was not verified against the DNA. TRBV21-1 corresponds to a pseudogene. The CDR3 totals 14 residues. CDR3 bases: TGTGCCAGCAGCAAACCTAGCGGTCCCGGGAAGCAGTACTTC. Its translation is CASSKPSGPGKQYF.

The rearrangement links TRBV15 to TRBJ1-1; 7 positions match TRBD1. The CDR3 contains 13 residues. The J segment lost 4 bases and the V segment lost 5 bases, leaving 4 bases of the junction unmatched. The germline CDR1 and CDR2 sequences are LNHNV and YYDKDF (reference sequence). The CDR3 sequence: CATSLHRGTEAFF. The CDR3 DNA reads TGTGCCACCAGCCTCCACAGGGGCACTGAAGCTTTCTTT.

This clone appeared once. The chain links TRBV4-1 to TRBJ2-1, with 10 positions matching TRBD2. J was trimmed by 8 bases and V by 4 bases; bases with no gene match: 8. CDR3 length: 15 amino acids. Germline V CDR1 and CDR2: MGHRA, YSYEKL. The CDR3 DNA reads as TGCGCCAGCAGCCGCCAGCGGGGGGGTCTTGATGAGCAGTTCTTC. It translates to CASSRQRGGLDEQFF.

The CDR3 protein is CASSHFLGDYEQYF. In DNA, the CDR3 is TGTGCCAGCAGCCACTTCCTAGGGGACTACGAGCAGTACTTC. The chain has TRBV11-1 and TRBJ2-7, with a tentative D call TRBD1 (5 bases). CDR1 SGHAT and CDR2 FQDESV come from the germline V gene (reference sequence). The V gene lost 5 bases and the J gene lost 3 bases, with 14 bases spanning the gap. The CDR3 loop spans 14 amino acids. Variable domain in full (rest from reference TRBV11-1 and TRBJ2-7): EAEVAQSPRYKITEKSQAVAFWCDPISGHATLYWYRQILGQGPELLVQFQDESVVDDSQLPKDRFSAERLKGVDSTLKIQPAELGDSAMYLCASSHFLGDYEQYFGPGTRLTVT.

The V gene is TRBV2, the J gene TRBJ2-7, with 8 bases that match TRBD1. The CDR3 contains 15 residues. CDR1 is SNHLY and CDR2 is FYNNEI in the germline V gene. Trimming cost V 5 bases and J 1 base; bases outside gene matches: 7. CDR3 DNA: TGTGCCAGCAGTCCGGGACAGGCGTTATCCTACGAGCAGTACTTC. It yields the protein CASSPGQALSYEQYF.

This clone was observed a single time. The chain links TRBV6-4 to TRBJ2-3; D is unclear. CDR3 length: 14 residues. V dropped 4 bases and J dropped 1 base, with 9 bases sitting between them. CDR1 is MRHNA and CDR2 is SNTAGT in the germline V gene. CDR3 in amino acids: CASSGSQGTDTQYF. The CDR3, as DNA: TGTGCCAGCAGTGGCTCCCAGGGCACAGATACGCAGTATTTT.

The chain links TRBV6-6 to TRBJ2-1, with a weak D call TRBD2 (6 bases). Germline assignment: CDR1 MNHNY and CDR2 SVGAGI (reference sequence). The V gene lost 6 bases and the J gene lost 7 bases, with 13 bases spanning the gap. CDR3 size: 13 residues. The CDR3 DNA reads TGTGCCAGCAGGGACCCTGGGGGGAATGAGCAGTTCTTC. It translates to CASRDPGGNEQFF.

This clone appeared a single time. The chain employs TRBV4-1 and TRBJ2-7; the D is unclear. Looked up from germline, CDR1 is MGHRA and CDR2 is YSYEKL. The V and J ends lost 1 base and 3 bases respectively, with 10 bases between them. CDR3 length: 14 residues. CDR3 nucleotide sequence: TGCGCCAGCAGCCAAGGACCGGGTCTCTACGAGCAGTACTTC. Amino acid sequence: CASSQGPGLYEQYF.

The chain recombines TRBV5-1 with TRBJ2-1; perhaps TRBD1 as D (5 bases). Trimming took off 0 bases at V and 2 bases at J, with 12 bases between the two ends. Germline V lookup: CDR1 SGHRS, CDR2 YFSETQ. The length of the CDR3 is 16 residues. Here the CDR3 reads CASSLVRVPPYNEQFF. CDR3 nucleotides: TGCGCCAGCAGCTTGGTCAGGGTCCCCCCCTACAATGAGCAGTTCTTC.

The chain has TRBV2 and TRBJ2-1; D is possibly TRBD1 (6 bases). Germline values: CDR1 SNHLY, CDR2 FYNNEI. The length of the CDR3 is 14 residues. V was trimmed by 4 bases and J by 10 bases, leaving 17 bases between them. The CDR3 here is CASSVGAGLGEQFF. CDR3 nucleotide sequence: TGTGCCAGCAGTGTGGGGGCAGGCCTAGGCGAGCAGTTCTTC.